Listed here are 13 T cell receptor beta chains from one sample, sequenced in a study of blood T cell repertoires in COVID-19. TCRdb's copy holds only in-frame clones and misses some; the assay was immunoSEQ multiplex PCR. The sample carries roughly 350,000 clones, roughly 90% recorded once. Sequencing used PBMCs or T cells enriched from blood (not recorded which). The receptors come from a woman in her twenties or thirties who had recovered from COVID-19.

This clone was detected a few times. The chain carries TRBV28 and TRBJ2-7, with D unclear. Germline-derived CDR1 and CDR2 are MDHEN and SYDVKM. The CDR3 is 14 amino acids. The germline V and J ends were trimmed by 1 base and 4 bases, with 11 bases remaining between them. The chain's CDR3 is CASSLFHNAYEQYF. CDR3 nucleotides: TGTGCCAGCAGTTTATTCCACAACGCTTACGAGCAGTACTTC.

V gene TRBV5-1 combines with J gene TRBJ1-2; D may be TRBD1 (5 bases). Trimming took 0 bases from V and 6 from J, leaving 12 bases between them. The CDR3 is made up of 14 amino acids. CDR1 and CDR2 (germline): SGHRS, YFSETQ. CDR3 coding DNA: TGCGCCAGCAGCTTGGTTAAGGCGGGGGATGGCTACACCTTC. Protein product: CASSLVKAGDGYTF.

The genes are TRBV5-5 and TRBJ1-2; TRBD1 aligns across 8 bases. Looked up from germline, CDR1 is SGHKS and CDR2 is YYEKEE (reference sequence). Germline trimming cut 4 bases from V and 5 bases from J; bases unmatched to any gene: 10. The CDR3 is 15 residues long. The CDR3 reads CASSPSGTGNYGYTF. CDR3 in DNA: TGTGCCAGCAGCCCTAGTGGGACAGGAAATTATGGCTACACCTTC.

The chain employs TRBV2 and TRBJ2-5; TRBD1 agrees at 7 bases. Germline CDR1 and CDR2: SNHLY and FYNNEI. The CDR3 sequence is 14 residues long. V lost 4 bases to trimming and J lost 4 bases; unmatched junction nucleotides: 6. CDR3 in DNA: TGTGCCAGCAGTGTGTGGGACAGAGGAGAGACCCAGTACTTC. Its translation is CASSVWDRGETQYF. The variable domain in full, with the rest retrieved from reference TRBV2 and TRBJ2-5, is EPEVTQTPSHQVTQMGQEVILRCVPISNHLYFYWYRQILGQKVEFLVSFYNNEISEKSEIFDDQFSVERPDGSNFTLKIRSTKLEDSAMYFCASSVWDRGETQYFGPGTRLLVL.

Regarding this clone: This sample includes further DNA sequences coding for the same CDR3. The V gene is TRBV28, the J gene TRBJ1-5; TRBD1 is a possible D gene (6 bases). The germline gives CDR1 MDHEN, CDR2 SYDVKM. There are 13 residues in the CDR3. The germline V and J ends were trimmed by 5 bases and 4 bases, with 9 bases remaining between them. CDR3 region: CASSGRGNQPQHF. The DNA for the CDR3 is TGTGCCAGCAGTGGGAGGGGGAATCAGCCCCAGCATTTT.

This rearrangement joins TRBV3-1 (or the pseudogene TRBV3-2) to TRBJ2-7; D possibly corresponds to TRBD1 (6 bases). Germline values: CDR1 LGHDT, CDR2 YNNKEL (reference sequence). V was pared by 3 bases and J by 3 bases, with 12 bases between. CDR3 length equals 14 residues. This CDR3 reads CASSQGEGGYEQYF. In DNA form, the CDR3 reads TGTGCCAGCAGCCAGGGAGAAGGGGGCTACGAGCAGTACTTC.

This rearrangement joins TRBV4-1 to TRBJ2-6; no reliable D call. Trimming shortened V by 2 bases and J by 0 bases, and 8 bases separated the two germline ends. Germline values: CDR1 MGHRA, CDR2 YSYEKL. This CDR3 is built from 16 residues. The CDR3 sequence: CASSQTANSGANVLTF. For the CDR3, the DNA is TGCGCCAGCAGCCAAACAGCAAACTCTGGGGCCAACGTCCTGACTTTC.

The chain is built from TRBV2 and TRBJ1-6, with TRBD1 matching over 12 bases. Germline V CDR1 and CDR2: SNHLY, FYNNEI. The CDR3 covers 15 residues. With V trimmed by 6 bases and J by 10 bases, 7 bases remained unmatched. CDR3 DNA sequence: TGTGCCAGCAGCGCGGGACAGGGGGCTTGGTCACCCCTCCACTTT. Its translation is CASSAGQGAWSPLHF.

This clone was found a few times. CDR3 sequence reads: CASSQEGSGPPYEQYF. The CDR3 DNA follows: TGTGCCAGCAGCCAAGAAGGGAGCGGGCCCCCCTACGAGCAGTACTTC. The chain is built from TRBV4-2 and TRBJ2-7; TRBD2 might be the D (6 bases). Germline-derived CDR1 and CDR2 are LGHNA and YNFKEQ. CDR3 length equals 16 residues. Trimming stripped 0 bases from V and 2 bases from J, with 14 bases between.

This clone was detected once. This rearrangement joins TRBV7-9 to TRBJ2-7; TRBD2 aligns across 13 bases. V shed 5 bases, J shed 7 bases, and the junction held 11 bases outside the gene matches. In germline, CDR1 is SEHNR, CDR2 FQNEAQ (reference sequence). This CDR3 is built from 16 residues. The CDR3: CASSRPGLAGVSEQYF. CDR3 coding DNA: TGTGCCAGCAGCCGACCTGGACTAGCGGGAGTAAGTGAGCAGTACTTC.

The V gene is TRBV3-1 (or the pseudogene TRBV3-2), the J gene TRBJ1-1, with 8 nucleotides matching TRBD1. The J segment lost 10 bases and the V segment lost 1 base, leaving 11 bases of the junction unmatched. The CDR3 covers 15 residues. CDR1 is LGHDT and CDR2 is YNNKEL in the germline V gene (reference sequence). CDR3 sequence: CASSQATGGRPRAFF. CDR3 DNA sequence: TGTGCCAGCAGCCAAGCAACAGGGGGGAGGCCAAGAGCTTTCTTT.

V gene TRBV9 combines with J gene TRBJ2-1, with 9 nucleotides matching TRBD2. J lost 7 bases, V lost 1 base, and 6 bases had no gene match. Germline V gene lookup returns CDR1 SGDLS and CDR2 YYNGEE. The CDR3 is 15 residues long. CDR3 sequence (DNA): TGTGCCAGCAGCGTATCCGGGACTAGCCTAAATGAGCAGTTCTTC. As protein: CASSVSGTSLNEQFF.

V and J are TRBV28 and TRBJ1-1; maybe TRBD1 (5 bases). This CDR3 has 14 residues. The V gene's germline CDR1 is MDHEN and CDR2 SYDVKM. V lost 4 bases, J lost 8 bases, and 17 bases lay in between. The CDR3 DNA reads as TGTGCCAGCAGTTCGGCAGGGATCTCGGCGGAAGCTTTCTTT. Protein product: CASSSAGISAEAFF. Drawing the rest from reference TRBV28 and TRBJ1-1, the complete variable domain is DVKVTQSSRYLVKRTGEKVFLECVQDMDHENMFWYRQDPGLGLRLIYFSYDVKMKEKGDIPEGYSVSREKKERFSLILESASTNQTSMYLCASSSAGISAEAFFGQGTRLTVV.